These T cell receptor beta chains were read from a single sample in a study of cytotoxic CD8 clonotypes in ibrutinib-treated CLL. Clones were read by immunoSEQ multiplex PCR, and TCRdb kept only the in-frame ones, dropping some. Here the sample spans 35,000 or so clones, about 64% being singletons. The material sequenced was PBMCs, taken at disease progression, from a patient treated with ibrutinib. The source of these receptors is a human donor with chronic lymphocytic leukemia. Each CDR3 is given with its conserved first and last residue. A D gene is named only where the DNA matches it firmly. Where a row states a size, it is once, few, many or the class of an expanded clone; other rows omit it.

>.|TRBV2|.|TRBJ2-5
CASDIQETQYF
TGTGCCAGCGACATCCAAGAGACCCAGTACTTC
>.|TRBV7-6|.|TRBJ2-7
CASSLMSGPVLSEQYF
TGTGCCAGCAGCTTAATGAGCGGACCCGTCCTCAGCGAGCAGTACTTC
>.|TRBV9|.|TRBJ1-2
CASSVGPGDGYTF
TGTGCCAGCAGCGTAGGCCCAGGTGATGGCTACACCTTC
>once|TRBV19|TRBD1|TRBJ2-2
CASSAQGANTGELFF
TGTGCCAGTAGTGCACAGGGGGCAAACACCGGGGAGCTGTTTTTT
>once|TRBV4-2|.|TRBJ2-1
CASSRESGNEQFF
TGTGCCAGCAGCCGGGAGTCGGGCAATGAGCAGTTCTTC
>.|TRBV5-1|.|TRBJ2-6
CASSEQGSGANVLTF
TGCGCCAGCAGCGAACAGGGTTCTGGGGCCAACGTCCTGACTTTC
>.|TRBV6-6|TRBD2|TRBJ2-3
CASTLAGGGDTQYF
TGTGCCAGCACCCTAGCGGGGGGTGGGGATACGCAGTATTTT
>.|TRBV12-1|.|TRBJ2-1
CASSCGTGIPQANEQFF
TGTGCCAGCAGCTGCGGGACAGGAATTCCCCAGGCCAATGAGCAGTTCTTC
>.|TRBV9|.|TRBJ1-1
CASSVGPRGTDTEAFF
TGTGCCAGCAGCGTCGGCCCGCGGGGAACGGACACTGAAGCTTTCTTT
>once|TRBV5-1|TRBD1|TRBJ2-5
CASSLLGTGVAETQYF
TGCGCCAGCAGCTTGCTGGGGACAGGGGTCGCAGAGACCCAGTACTTC
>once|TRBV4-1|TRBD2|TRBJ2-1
CASSQDLTSGAYNEQFF
TGCGCCAGCAGCCAAGATTTGACTAGCGGGGCCTACAATGAGCAGTTCTTC
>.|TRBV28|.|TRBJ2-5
CASSSGTASRGKTQYF
TGTGCCAGCAGTTCGGGGACGGCATCGAGGGGGAAGACCCAGTACTTC
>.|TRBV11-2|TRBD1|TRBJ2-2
CASSLIQGAGELFF
TGTGCCAGCAGCTTAATACAGGGGGCCGGGGAGCTGTTTTTT
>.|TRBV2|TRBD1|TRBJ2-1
CASRPGQGAYNEQFF
TGTGCCAGCAGACCGGGACAGGGAGCCTACAATGAGCAGTTCTTC
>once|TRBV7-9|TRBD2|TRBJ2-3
CASSLSGLAGADTQYF
TGTGCCAGCAGCTTATCAGGACTAGCGGGGGCAGATACGCAGTATTTT
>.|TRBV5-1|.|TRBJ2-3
CASSLGPSRGTDTQYF
TGCGCCAGCAGCTTGGGTCCGAGCAGGGGCACAGATACGCAGTATTTT
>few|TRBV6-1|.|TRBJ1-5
CASSERRGNQPQHF
TGTGCCAGCAGTGAACGTAGGGGCAATCAGCCCCAGCATTTT
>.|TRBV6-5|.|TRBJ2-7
CASSYGRANYEQYF
TGTGCCAGCAGTTATGGCAGGGCAAACTACGAGCAGTACTTC
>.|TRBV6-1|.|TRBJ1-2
CASIPSGLTYGYTF
TGTGCCAGCATCCCTTCGGGGTTGACATATGGCTACACCTTC
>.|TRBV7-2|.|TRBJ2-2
CASSLGLNTGELFF
TGTGCCAGCAGCTTAGGGCTTAACACCGGGGAGCTGTTTTTT
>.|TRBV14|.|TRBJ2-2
CASSPRVAGELFF
TGTGCCAGCAGCCCAAGAGTCGCCGGGGAGCTGTTTTTT
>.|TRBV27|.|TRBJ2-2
CASSPPGSYGELFF
TGTGCCAGCAGCCCCCCGGGCTCCTACGGGGAGCTGTTTTTT
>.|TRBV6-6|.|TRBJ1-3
CASSFAQTSSGNTIYF
TGTGCCAGCAGTTTTGCACAGACCAGCTCTGGAAACACCATATATTTT
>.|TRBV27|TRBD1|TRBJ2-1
CASSSPVTGGNEQFF
TGTGCCAGCAGTTCACCGGTGACAGGGGGCAATGAGCAGTTCTTC
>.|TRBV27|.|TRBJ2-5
CASTGWGETQYF
TGTGCCAGCACAGGTTGGGGAGAGACCCAGTACTTC
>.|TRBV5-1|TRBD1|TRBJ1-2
CASSLPRQGDPIRNYGYTF
TGCGCCAGCAGCCTACCCCGACAGGGAGACCCGATCCGTAACTATGGCTACACCTTC
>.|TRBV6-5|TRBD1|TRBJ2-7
CASKPGQGLTYEQYF
TGTGCCAGCAAACCGGGACAGGGATTGACCTACGAGCAGTACTTC
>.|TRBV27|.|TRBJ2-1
CASTPWQSSYNEQFF
TGTGCCAGCACCCCCTGGCAGTCCTCCTACAATGAGCAGTTCTTC
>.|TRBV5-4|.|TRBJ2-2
CASSLSLTPNTGELFF
TGTGCCAGCAGCCTCTCCTTGACCCCGAACACCGGGGAGCTGTTTTTT
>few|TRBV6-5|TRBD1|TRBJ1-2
CASSPDRGLNYGYTF
TGTGCCAGCAGCCCGGACAGGGGACTGAACTATGGCTACACCTTC
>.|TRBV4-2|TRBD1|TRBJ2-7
CASSQGQGPSYEQYF
TGTGCCAGCAGCCAAGGACAGGGACCCTCCTACGAGCAGTACTTC
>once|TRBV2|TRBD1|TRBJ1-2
CASRTGQGNNYGYTF
TGTGCCAGCAGGACCGGACAGGGGAATAACTATGGCTACACCTTC
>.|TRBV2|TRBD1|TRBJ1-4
CASSNTGVGKKLFF
TGTGCCAGCAGTAACACAGGGGTCGGTAAAAAACTGTTTTTT
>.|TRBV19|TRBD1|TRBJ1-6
CASTDREDNSPLHF
TGTGCCAGTACGGACAGGGAGGATAATTCACCCCTCCACTTT
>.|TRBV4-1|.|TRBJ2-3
CASSHHSLTDTDTQYF
TGCGCCAGCAGCCACCACTCCCTTACCGACACAGATACGCAGTATTTT
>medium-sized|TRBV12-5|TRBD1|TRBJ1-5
CASGLTRGQPQHF
TGTGCTAGTGGTTTGACCAGGGGGCAGCCCCAGCATTTT
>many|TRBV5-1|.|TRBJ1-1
CASSEGGVNTEAFF
TGCGCCAGCAGCGAAGGAGGGGTGAACACTGAAGCTTTCTTT
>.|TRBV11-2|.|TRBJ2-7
CASSPLGTYSYEQYF
TGTGCCAGCAGCCCCCTGGGGACCTATTCCTACGAGCAGTACTTC
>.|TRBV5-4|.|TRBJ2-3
CASSLGAATDTQYF
TGTGCCAGCAGCTTAGGAGCAGCCACAGATACGCAGTATTTT
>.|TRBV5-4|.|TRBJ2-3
CASSKEGGDTQYF
TGTGCCAGCAGCAAAGAGGGGGGAGATACGCAGTATTTT
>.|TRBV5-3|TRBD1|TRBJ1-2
CATRTGYGYTF
TGTGCCACAAGGACAGGATATGGCTACACCTTC
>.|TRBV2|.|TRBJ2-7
CASSEQGFNEQYF
TGTGCCAGCAGTGAACAGGGTTTCAACGAGCAGTACTTC
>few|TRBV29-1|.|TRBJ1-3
CSVVGSLSGNTIYF
TGCAGCGTTGTGGGCAGTCTCTCTGGAAACACCATATATTTT
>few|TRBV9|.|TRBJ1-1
CASSVALQANTEAFF
TGTGCCAGCAGCGTAGCTCTTCAGGCGAACACTGAAGCTTTCTTT
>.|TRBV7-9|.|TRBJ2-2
CASRPKRRLGGELFF
TGTGCCAGCAGACCGAAGCGGAGGTTGGGCGGGGAGCTGTTTTTT